The T cell receptor (beta chain) under discussion was sequenced for a study of graft-versus-host responses after intestinal transplantation. In the study overall: Anti-thymocyte globulin served as induction for all recipients, who then took tacrolimus and steroids for about three years.

CDR1 SGHVS and CDR2 FNYEAQ come from the germline V gene. The CDR3 runs 13 residues. The V end lost 5 bases, the J end lost 2 bases, and 9 bases lay between the germline ends. In the case of this clone: The target antigen is unknown.

General observations from the study: Recipient marrow harbored GvH clones, some of which surfaced first in ileum or blood.

Here immunoSEQ multiplex PCR was the method, and the copy in TCRdb shows in-frame clones only, minus some. The sample has 90,000 to 95,000 clones; over 80% are singletons. This receptor was taken from a human donor who received an intestinal transplant. The specimen was unstimulated CD8+ T cells sorted from spleen or lymph node cells, collected before intestinal transplant. The chain carries TRBV7-6 and TRBJ1-2; D uncertain. Here the CDR3 DNA reads TGTGCCAGCAGCGGAGCTTTAAACTATGGCTACACCTTC. Translation gives CASSGALNYGYTF.